This T cell receptor beta chain was observed in a study of T cells in Graves' hyperthyroidism and ophthalmopathy. Amplification yielded TCR beta CDR3 regions, with RNA transcripts as the source. The study used the HTBI primer set for a first-round RT-PCR of the TCR CDR3. TCRdb re-called the multiplex PCR reads with MiXCR, one entry per CDR3 protein. The data contain under 650,000 distinct CDR3 sequences, roughly 17% of them singletons. V dropped 0 bases and J dropped 1; count of bases not matched to a gene: 4. The CDR3 loop spans 17 amino acids. Germline CDR1 reads LGHNA; CDR2 reads YNFKEQ. The receptor's source is a woman in her thirties with Graves' hyperthyroidism. Sequenced input: blood. The chain recombines TRBV4-2 with TRBJ2-2, with 8 positions matching TRBD2. CDR3 loop: CASSQDLSGGNTGELFF. The CDR3 coding sequence is TGTGCCAGCAGCCAAGATCTGAGCGGGGGGAACACCGGGGAGCTGTTTTTT.